The 27 T cell receptor beta chains given below trace back to one sample, sequenced in a study of identical twins. TCRdb fed the 5' RACE reads into MiXCR, producing one record per CDR3 protein. The repertoire includes about 570,000 distinct CDR3 sequences, around a tenth of them detected once, and around 3.2% sits in the top ten. These same records also appear under a second study, on yellow fever vaccine responses in identical twins.

Sequencing used PBMCs. The receptors were gathered from a woman in her late teens or twenties in good health.

This clonotype was counted between two and nine times. V is TRBV12-3 or TRBV12-4 and J is TRBJ1-1; TRBD1 might be the D (5 bases). The CDR3 covers 12 residues. V lost 5 bases and J lost 5, with 9 bases in between. The CDR3 protein is CASSAGRTEAFF. CDR3 DNA: TGTGCCAGCAGTGCAGGGCGGACTGAAGCTTTCTTT.

This clonotype was found a few times. The V gene is TRBV27, the J gene TRBJ2-4; D is uncertain. Germline CDR1 reads MNHEY; CDR2 reads SMNVEV (reference sequence). V dropped 4 bases and J dropped 1 base, with 5 bases sitting between them. This CDR3 contains 13 residues. CDR3 DNA sequence: TGTGCCAGCAGTTCGGGTGCCAAAAACATTCAGTACTTC. It encodes CASSSGAKNIQYF.

This clonotype was seen at least ten times. The chain employs TRBV12-3 or TRBV12-4 and TRBJ1-5, with D unresolved. CDR3 length: 13 amino acids. Trimming took 5 bases from V and 6 from J, leaving 11 bases between them. CDR3 in amino acids: CASSLKPVQPQHF. The CDR3 bases are TGTGCCAGCAGTCTCAAGCCTGTTCAGCCCCAGCATTTT.

This clonotype was picked up many times. This rearrangement joins TRBV20-1 to TRBJ1-1, with a tentative D call TRBD1 (5 bases). The V and J ends lost 1 base and 9 bases respectively, with 6 bases between them. Germline V gene data show CDR1 as DFQATT and CDR2 as SNEGSKA (reference sequence). The CDR3 loop spans 10 amino acids. The CDR3 region has the DNA TGCAGTGCTAGAGGACAGAAAGCTTTCTTT. This sequence encodes CSARGQKAFF.

The chain couples TRBV5-6 to TRBJ2-1; maybe TRBD1 (5 bases). The CDR3 runs to 13 residues. The V gene lost 2 bases and the J gene lost 7 bases, with 10 bases spanning the gap. Germline V CDR1 and CDR2: SGHDT, YYEEEE. This chain's CDR3 is CASSFAGWNEQFF. The CDR3 DNA reads as TGTGCCAGCAGCTTCGCAGGGTGGAATGAGCAGTTCTTC.

As to this clonotype: A read error may produce the germline difference seen at one junction end. The rearrangement joins TRBV11-1 to TRBJ2-2; perhaps D is TRBD1 or TRBD2 (6 bases each). Germline assignment: CDR1 SGHAT and CDR2 FQDESV (reference sequence). This CDR3 spans 18 amino acids. CDR3 residues: CASSLAGLGQGNAGELFF. CDR3 coding DNA: TGTGCCAGCAGCTTAGCGGGACTCGGGCAGGGGAACGCCGGGGAGCTGTTTTTT. Looking up the rest from reference TRBV11-1 and TRBJ2-2 gives the full variable domain: EAEVAQSPRYKITEKSQAVAFWCDPISGHATLYWYRQILGQGPELLVQFQDESVVDDSQLPKDRFSAERLKGVDSTLKIQPAELGDSAMYLCASSLAGLGQGNAGELFFGEGSRLTVL.

This clonotype was found a few times. This chain uses TRBV7-9 with TRBJ2-7, with D possibly matching TRBD1 (5 bases). The V end lost 0 bases, the J end lost 2 bases, and 8 bases lay between the germline ends. The CDR3 contains 14 residues. CDR1 and CDR2 from the germline V gene are SEHNR and FQNEAQ (reference sequence). CDR3 DNA sequence: TGTGCCAGCAGCTTAGCACAGGTGCCCTACGAGCAGTACTTC. Its protein is CASSLAQVPYEQYF.

This clonotype was recorded many times. The chain joins TRBV7-2 to TRBJ2-3; TRBD2 is a possible D gene (7 bases). This CDR3 comprises 15 residues. The V gene lost 5 bases and the J gene lost 4 bases, with 16 bases spanning the gap. Germline V gene sequence: CDR1 SGHTA, CDR2 FQGNSA. The chain's CDR3 is CASSAGDTVSDTQYF. In nucleotides, the CDR3 is TGTGCCAGCAGCGCGGGGGACACAGTTTCAGATACGCAGTATTTT.

The chain couples TRBV12-3 or TRBV12-4 to TRBJ2-5, with 7 nucleotides matching TRBD2. V lost 2 bases, J lost 5 bases, and 8 bases stayed unmatched. There are 15 residues in the CDR3. DNA for the CDR3: TGTGCCAGCAGTTTAATGGGAGGGGTAGGGGAGACCCAGTACTTC. It specifies CASSLMGGVGETQYF.

This clonotype was seen a handful of times. This chain links TRBV4-1 with TRBJ2-1, with D perhaps TRBD2 (7 bases). This CDR3 is 16 amino acids long. CDR1 is MGHRA and CDR2 is YSYEKL in the germline V gene. V gave up 8 bases and J gave up 2 bases, with 19 bases separating them. CDR3 sequence: CASHRSGGGAYNEQFF. In DNA, the CDR3 is TGCGCCAGCCACCGCAGTGGCGGGGGCGCCTACAATGAGCAGTTCTTC.

This clonotype was counted only a few times. The rearrangement joins TRBV20-1 to TRBJ1-5; 8 nucleotides match TRBD1. With V trimmed by 5 bases and J by 0 bases, 3 bases remained unmatched. CDR1 is DFQATT and CDR2 is SNEGSKA in the germline V gene (reference sequence). The CDR3 covers 14 residues. CDR3 residues: CSAQDRVSNQPQHF. The CDR3 DNA sequence: TGCAGTGCTCAGGACAGGGTTAGCAATCAGCCCCAGCATTTT.

V gene TRBV4-1 combines with J gene TRBJ2-3; a possible D gene is TRBD2 (5 bases). Germline values: CDR1 MGHRA, CDR2 YSYEKL. The CDR3 extends over 15 amino acids. The V end was cut by 1 base, the J end by 5 bases, with 13 bases between. Here the CDR3 DNA reads TGCGCCAGCAGCCAAGGGACGGGATGGCGAGATACGCAGTATTTT. Encoded protein: CASSQGTGWRDTQYF.

This clonotype occurred a few times. The genes are TRBV7-2 and TRBJ2-7; the D is unclear. There are 13 residues in the CDR3. The germline V and J ends were trimmed by 3 bases and 3 bases, with 9 bases remaining between them. Germline CDR1 SGHTA, CDR2 FQGNSA. The CDR3 is CASSLAAYYEQYF. The DNA of the CDR3 is TGTGCCAGCAGCTTGGCGGCGTACTACGAGCAGTACTTC.

The chain carries TRBV3-1 and TRBJ2-5; tentatively, D is TRBD1 (6 bases). Trimming stripped 0 bases from V and 4 bases from J, with 15 bases between. Looked up from germline, CDR1 is LGHDT and CDR2 is YNNKEL (reference sequence). This CDR3 region has 16 residues. Here the CDR3 reads CASSQDIRQGRETQYF. CDR3 DNA sequence: TGTGCCAGCAGCCAAGATATCCGGCAGGGGCGAGAGACCCAGTACTTC.

The V gene is TRBV28, the J gene TRBJ2-5; tentatively, D is TRBD1 (5 bases). The CDR3 loop spans 15 amino acids. CDR1 and CDR2 (germline): MDHEN, SYDVKM. The V end was cut by 5 bases, the J end by 4 bases, with 17 bases between. The CDR3 region is CASSVPLGVGETQYF. The CDR3 bases are TGTGCCAGCAGTGTACCCTTAGGGGTTGGAGAGACCCAGTACTTC. The full variable domain, rest sourced from reference TRBV28 and TRBJ2-5, is DVKVTQSSRYLVKRTGEKVFLECVQDMDHENMFWYRQDPGLGLRLIYFSYDVKMKEKGDIPEGYSVSREKKERFSLILESASTNQTSMYLCASSVPLGVGETQYFGPGTRLLVL.

This clonotype was seen ten or more times. V is TRBV9 and J is TRBJ2-3; unclear D gene. Germline loops: CDR1 SGDLS, CDR2 YYNGEE. CDR3 length: 16 amino acids. Trimming pared 0 bases from V and 1 base from J, leaving 12 bases between. The CDR3 is CASSVGPGGGTDTQYF. The CDR3 coding sequence is TGTGCCAGCAGCGTAGGTCCAGGTGGAGGCACAGATACGCAGTATTTT.

The chain is built from TRBV5-5 and TRBJ2-3; the D gene is possibly TRBD1 (5 bases). The CDR3 consists of 15 residues. Germline V gene lookup returns CDR1 SGHKS and CDR2 YYEKEE (reference sequence). V lost 1 base and J lost 0, with 9 bases in between. The CDR3 DNA reads TGTGCCAGCAGCTTGCACAGGAAAAGCACAGATACGCAGTATTTT. Its translation: CASSLHRKSTDTQYF.

This clonotype was seen more than once but under ten times. The chain couples TRBV29-1 to TRBJ2-7, with D unclear. Trimming cost V 7 bases and J 5 bases, with 24 bases left between them. This CDR3 is 15 amino acids long. Germline V gene sequence: CDR1 SQVTM, CDR2 ANQGSEA. The CDR3 DNA sequence: TGCAGCGGGACGGCCGTCGCCTCACCACCGGACGAGCAGTACTTC. Translation: CSGTAVASPPDEQYF.

The genes are TRBV10-3 and TRBJ2-1; TRBD2 aligns across 10 bases. The CDR3 sequence is 16 residues long. V shed 4 bases and J 2 bases; nucleotides not matched to a gene: 5. Germline loops: CDR1 ENHRY, CDR2 SYGVKD. CDR3 region: CAISGGLAVAYNEQFF. CDR3 nucleotide sequence: TGTGCCATCAGTGGAGGACTAGCGGTGGCCTACAATGAGCAGTTCTTC.

This clonotype was picked up a small number of times. This chain connects TRBV5-1 to TRBJ2-3; 9 nucleotides align to TRBD2. CDR1 and CDR2 (germline): SGHRS, YFSETQ. The trim removed 3 bases at V and 6 bases at J, leaving 5 bases unmatched. The CDR3 is 14 residues long. CDR3 region: CASSSLGLADTQYF. In nucleotides, the CDR3 is TGCGCCAGCAGCTCCTTAGGACTAGCGGATACGCAGTATTTT.

The V gene is TRBV7-9, the J gene TRBJ2-1; TRBD2 matches at 13 bases. The germline CDR1 and CDR2 sequences are SEHNR and FQNEAQ (reference sequence). The CDR3 runs 16 residues. V lost 5 bases and J lost 7; bases outside the gene matches: 8. For the CDR3, the DNA is TGTGCCAGCAGCCCCCGGACTAGCGGGAGTAGTAATGAGCAGTTCTTC. Encoded protein: CASSPRTSGSSNEQFF.

There are many counts of this clonotype. CDR3 protein: CASSQASDGGYEQYF. The CDR3 DNA is TGTGCCAGCAGCCAAGCGTCTGACGGAGGCTACGAGCAGTACTTC. The rearrangement joins TRBV4-2 to TRBJ2-7, with D perhaps TRBD2 (5 bases). The CDR3 contains 15 residues. The ends were cut back, 1 base at V and 3 bases at J, with 13 bases in the middle. Germline CDR1 LGHNA, CDR2 YNFKEQ.

In its sample, this clonotype was seen many times. J is TRBJ2-7 and V is TRBV21-1; TRBD1 is the table's D call and was not checked against the DNA. TRBV21-1 has pseudogene status. The CDR3 is made up of 13 amino acids. The CDR3 region is CASRTGISGEQYF. As DNA, the CDR3 is TGTGCCAGCAGGACAGGGATATCGGGAGAGCAGTACTTC.

This clonotype has just a few counts. The V and J genes are TRBV2 and TRBJ2-7; 10 positions agree with TRBD1. This CDR3 region has 18 residues. Germline V gene lookup returns CDR1 SNHLY and CDR2 FYNNEI. Germline trimming cut 5 bases from V and 5 bases from J; bases unmatched to any gene: 18. This CDR3 reads CASSFRGQGFLELNEQYF. CDR3 nucleotide sequence: TGTGCCAGCAGTTTCAGGGGACAGGGGTTCTTGGAACTCAACGAGCAGTACTTC. The full variable domain, its missing parts supplied by reference TRBV2 and TRBJ2-7, is EPEVTQTPSHQVTQMGQEVILRCVPISNHLYFYWYRQILGQKVEFLVSFYNNEISEKSEIFDDQFSVERPDGSNFTLKIRSTKLEDSAMYFCASSFRGQGFLELNEQYFGPGTRLTVT.

This clonotype was found a few times. A read error may produce the germline difference seen at one junction end. This chain connects TRBV12-5 to TRBJ2-6; a possible D gene is TRBD1 (6 bases). The germline V gene encodes CDR1 LGHNT and CDR2 FRNRAP. The CDR3 is made up of 16 amino acids. CDR3 DNA sequence: TGTGTTAGTGGTTTGGCCACAGGGTCTGGGGCCAACGTCCTGACTTTC. Its protein product is CVSGLATGSGANVLTF.

In its sample, this clonotype was seen a few times. The gene calls are TRBV7-9 and TRBJ2-7; 9 bases fit TRBD1. The CDR3 spans 15 residues. Germline loops: CDR1 SEHNR, CDR2 FQNEAQ (reference sequence). V was pared by 4 bases and J by 2 bases, with 6 bases of the junction left unmatched. CDR3 residues: CASSSRTGDPYEQYF. CDR3 nucleotides: TGTGCCAGCAGCTCAAGGACAGGGGACCCCTACGAGCAGTACTTC.

The chain links TRBV7-9 to TRBJ1-1, with D possibly matching TRBD1 (5 bases). V shed 5 bases and J shed 1 base, with 11 bases lying between them. The CDR3 is made up of 14 amino acids. CDR1 is SEHNR and CDR2 is FQNEAQ in the germline V gene (reference sequence). The CDR3 bases are TGTGCCAGCAGCCAGGGACTGTGGAACACTGAAGCTTTCTTT. It specifies CASSQGLWNTEAFF.